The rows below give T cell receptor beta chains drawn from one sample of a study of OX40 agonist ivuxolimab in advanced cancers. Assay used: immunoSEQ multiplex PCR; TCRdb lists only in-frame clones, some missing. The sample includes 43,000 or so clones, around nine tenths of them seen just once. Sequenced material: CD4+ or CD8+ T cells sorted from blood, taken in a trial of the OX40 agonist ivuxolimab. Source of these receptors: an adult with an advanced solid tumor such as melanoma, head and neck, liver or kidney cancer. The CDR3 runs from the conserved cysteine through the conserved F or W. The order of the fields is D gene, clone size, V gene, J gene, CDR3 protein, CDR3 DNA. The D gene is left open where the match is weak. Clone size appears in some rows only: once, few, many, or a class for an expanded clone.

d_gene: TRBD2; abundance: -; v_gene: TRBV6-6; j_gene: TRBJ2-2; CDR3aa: CASSEGTSGSGELFF; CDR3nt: TGTGCCAGCAGTGAGGGGACTAGCGGGAGCGGGGAGCTGTTTTTT
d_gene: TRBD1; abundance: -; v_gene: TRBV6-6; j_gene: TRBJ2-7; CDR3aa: CAAVTRQGAWEQYF; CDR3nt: TGTGCAGCAGTTACGCGTCAGGGGGCATGGGAGCAGTACTTC
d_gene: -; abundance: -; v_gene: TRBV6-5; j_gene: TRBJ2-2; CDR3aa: CASSYSTPGELFF; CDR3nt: TGTGCCAGCAGTTACTCTACCCCCGGGGAGCTGTTTTTT
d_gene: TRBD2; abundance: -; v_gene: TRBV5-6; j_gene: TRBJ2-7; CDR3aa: CASSSEGLREYF; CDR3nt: TGTGCCAGCAGCTCCGAGGGACTAAGAGAGTACTTC
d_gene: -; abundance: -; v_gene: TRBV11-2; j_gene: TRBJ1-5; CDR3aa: CASSLGWTNQPQHF; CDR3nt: TGTGCCAGCAGCTTAGGGTGGACCAATCAGCCCCAGCATTTT
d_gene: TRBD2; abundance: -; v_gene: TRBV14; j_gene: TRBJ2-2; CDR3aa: CASSQVREGLGGELFF; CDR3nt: TGTGCCAGCAGCCAAGTTCGGGAGGGCCTTGGCGGGGAGCTGTTTTTT
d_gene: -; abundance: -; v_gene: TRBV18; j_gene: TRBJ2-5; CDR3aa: CASSPRTGEGREYF; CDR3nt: TGTGCCAGCTCACCACGAACAGGGGAGGGGAGAGAGTACTTC
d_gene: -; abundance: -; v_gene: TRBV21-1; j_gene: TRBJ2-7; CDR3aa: CASSGRGTGYYEQYF; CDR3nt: TGTGCCAGCAGCGGAAGGGGGACAGGGTACTACGAGCAGTACTTC
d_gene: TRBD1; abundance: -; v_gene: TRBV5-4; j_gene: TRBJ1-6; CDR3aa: CASSAGTGGNSPLHF; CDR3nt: TGTGCCAGCAGCGCGGGGACAGGGGGCAATTCACCCCTCCACTTT
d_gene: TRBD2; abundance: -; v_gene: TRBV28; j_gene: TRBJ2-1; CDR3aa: CASSLGGRSSYNEQFF; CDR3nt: TGTGCCAGCAGTTTGGGCGGGAGGAGCTCCTACAATGAGCAGTTCTTC
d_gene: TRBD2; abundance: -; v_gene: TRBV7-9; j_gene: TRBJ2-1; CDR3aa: CASSWRESHNEQFF; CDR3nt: TGTGCCAGCAGCTGGCGGGAGTCCCACAATGAGCAGTTCTTC
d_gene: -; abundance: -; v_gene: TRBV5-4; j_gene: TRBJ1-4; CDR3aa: CASSLKGGSEKLFF; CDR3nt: TGTGCCAGCAGCTTGAAGGGGGGTAGTGAAAAACTGTTTTTT
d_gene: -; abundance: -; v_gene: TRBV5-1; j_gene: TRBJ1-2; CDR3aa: CASSRGAPANYGYTF; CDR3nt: TGCGCCAGCAGCCGAGGGGCGCCAGCTAACTATGGCTACACCTTC
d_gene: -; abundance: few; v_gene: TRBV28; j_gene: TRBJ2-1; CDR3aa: CASSPLSDGYNEQFF; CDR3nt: TGTGCCAGCAGTCCTCTATCGGACGGCTACAATGAGCAGTTCTTC
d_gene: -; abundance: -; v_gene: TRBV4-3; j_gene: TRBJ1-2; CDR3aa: CASSQEEGSDYGYTF; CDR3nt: TGCGCCAGCAGCCAAGAGGAGGGATCGGACTATGGCTACACCTTC
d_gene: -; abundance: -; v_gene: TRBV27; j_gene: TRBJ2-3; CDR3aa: CASSLLYTGDTQYF; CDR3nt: TGTGCCAGCAGTTTACTATACACGGGGGATACGCAGTATTTT
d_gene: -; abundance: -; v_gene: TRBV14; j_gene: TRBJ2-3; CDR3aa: CASSQDLVVGADTQYF; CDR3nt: TGCGCCAGCAGCCAAGATTTAGTGGTGGGAGCAGATACGCAGTATTTT
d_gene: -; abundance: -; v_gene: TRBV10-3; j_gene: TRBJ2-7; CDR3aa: CAISEWGARQGEQYF; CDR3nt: TGTGCCATCAGTGAGTGGGGGGCTCGTCAGGGGGAGCAGTACTTC
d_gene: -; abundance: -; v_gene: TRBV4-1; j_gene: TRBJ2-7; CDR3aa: CASSPFLQLDFRYEQYF; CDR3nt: TGCGCCAGCAGCCCGTTCCTACAGTTGGATTTTAGGTACGAGCAGTACTTC
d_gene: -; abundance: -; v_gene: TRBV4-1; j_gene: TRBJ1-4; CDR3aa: CASSPRTASNEKLFF; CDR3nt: TGCGCCAGCAGCCCCCGGACCGCTTCTAATGAAAAACTGTTTTTT
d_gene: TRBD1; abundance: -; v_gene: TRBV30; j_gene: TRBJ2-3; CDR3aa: CAWSTWDRVMTDTQYF; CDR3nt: TGTGCCTGGAGTACATGGGACAGGGTGATGACAGATACGCAGTATTTT
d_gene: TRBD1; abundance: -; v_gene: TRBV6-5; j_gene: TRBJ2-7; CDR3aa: CASMDRGESSEQYF; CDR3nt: TGTGCCAGCATGGACAGGGGGGAATCAAGCGAGCAGTACTTC
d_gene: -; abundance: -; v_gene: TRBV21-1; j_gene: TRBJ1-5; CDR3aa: CASSKVKHNQPQHF; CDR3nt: TGTGCCAGCAGCAAAGTTAAGCACAATCAGCCCCAGCATTTT
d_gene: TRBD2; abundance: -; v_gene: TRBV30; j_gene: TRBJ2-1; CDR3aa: CAWSAGLVGDEQFF; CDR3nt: TGTGCCTGGAGTGCTGGACTAGTGGGAGATGAGCAGTTCTTC
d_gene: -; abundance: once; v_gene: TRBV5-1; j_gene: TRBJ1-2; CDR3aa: CASSLAGKYGYTF; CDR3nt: TGCGCCAGCAGCTTGGCGGGGAAGTATGGCTACACCTTC
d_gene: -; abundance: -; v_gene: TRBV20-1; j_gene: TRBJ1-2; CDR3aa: CSARGREGYTF; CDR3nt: TGCAGTGCTAGAGGCAGGGAGGGCTACACCTTC
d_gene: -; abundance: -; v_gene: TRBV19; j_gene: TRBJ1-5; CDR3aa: CASSIWVRQPQHF; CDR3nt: TGTGCCAGTAGTATTTGGGTACGCCAGCCCCAGCATTTT
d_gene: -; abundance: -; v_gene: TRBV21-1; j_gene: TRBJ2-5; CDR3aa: CASSRQRYF; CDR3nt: TGTGCCAGCAGCCGGCAGCGGTACTTC
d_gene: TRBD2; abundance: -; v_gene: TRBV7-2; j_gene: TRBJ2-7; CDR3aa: CASSAGLAAYEQYF; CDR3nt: TGTGCCAGCAGCGCGGGACTAGCGGCCTACGAGCAGTACTTC
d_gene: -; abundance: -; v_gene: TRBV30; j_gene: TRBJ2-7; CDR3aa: CAWSGDRHFYEQYF; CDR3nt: TGTGCCTGGAGTGGGGACCGCCACTTCTACGAGCAGTACTTC
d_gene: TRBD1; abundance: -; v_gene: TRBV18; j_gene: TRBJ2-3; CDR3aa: CASSTRDRDDTQYF; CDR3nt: TGTGCCAGCTCAACCAGAGACAGGGACGATACGCAGTATTTT
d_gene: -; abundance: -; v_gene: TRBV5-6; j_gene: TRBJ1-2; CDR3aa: CASSRSGRNYGYTF; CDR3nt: TGTGCCAGCAGCAGATCGGGACGGAACTATGGCTACACCTTC
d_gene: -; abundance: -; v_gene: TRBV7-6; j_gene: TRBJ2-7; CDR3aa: CASSLRRSGIDEQYF; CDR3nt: TGTGCCAGCAGCTTAAGGCGGTCCGGGATTGACGAGCAGTACTTC
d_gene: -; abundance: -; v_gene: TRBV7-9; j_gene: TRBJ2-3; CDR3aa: CASSPPRQGGSTDTQYF; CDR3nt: TGTGCCAGCAGCCCCCCCCGGCAGGGGGGGTCGACAGATACGCAGTATTTT
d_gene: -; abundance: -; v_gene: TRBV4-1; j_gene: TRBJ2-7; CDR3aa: CASSQGPSSYEQYF; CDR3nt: TGCGCCAGCAGCCAAGGACCCTCATCCTACGAGCAGTACTTC
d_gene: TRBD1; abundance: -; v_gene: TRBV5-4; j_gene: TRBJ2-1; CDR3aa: CASSLGWTGHEQFF; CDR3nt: TGTGCCAGCAGCTTGGGTTGGACAGGGCATGAGCAGTTCTTC
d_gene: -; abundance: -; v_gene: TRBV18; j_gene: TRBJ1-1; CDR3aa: CASSPLQNTEAFF; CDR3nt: TGTGCCAGCTCACCATTGCAGAACACTGAAGCTTTCTTT
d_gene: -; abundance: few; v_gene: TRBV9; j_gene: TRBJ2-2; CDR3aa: CASSPLGGAGELFF; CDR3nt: TGTGCCAGCAGCCCCCTCGGCGGGGCCGGGGAGCTGTTTTTT
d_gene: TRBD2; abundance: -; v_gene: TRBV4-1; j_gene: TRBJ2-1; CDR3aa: CASSQGGLADYNEQFF; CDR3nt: TGCGCCAGCAGCCAAGGGGGACTAGCGGACTACAATGAGCAGTTCTTC
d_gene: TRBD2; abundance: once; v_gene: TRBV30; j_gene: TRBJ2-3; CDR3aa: CAWTAGGVGDTQYF; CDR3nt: TGTGCCTGGACGGCGGGAGGTGTTGGAGATACGCAGTATTTT
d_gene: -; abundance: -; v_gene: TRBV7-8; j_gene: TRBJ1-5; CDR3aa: CASSLALGRGQPQHF; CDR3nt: TGTGCCAGCAGCTTAGCGCTGGGCCGAGGTCAGCCCCAGCATTTT
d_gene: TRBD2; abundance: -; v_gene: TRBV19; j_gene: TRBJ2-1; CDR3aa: CASSIRAGGGSYNEQFF; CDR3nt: TGTGCCAGTAGTATAAGAGCGGGAGGTGGTTCCTACAATGAGCAGTTCTTC
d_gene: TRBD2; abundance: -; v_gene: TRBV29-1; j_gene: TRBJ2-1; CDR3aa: CSVGPAGRFNEQFF; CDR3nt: TGCAGCGTTGGTCCAGCGGGACGTTTCAATGAGCAGTTCTTC
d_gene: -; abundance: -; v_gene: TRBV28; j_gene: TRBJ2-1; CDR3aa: CASSLVGAYNEQFF; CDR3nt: TGTGCCAGCAGTTTAGTGGGGGCCTACAATGAGCAGTTCTTC
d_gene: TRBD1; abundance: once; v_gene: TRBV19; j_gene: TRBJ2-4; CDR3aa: CASSPRQGRAKNIQYF; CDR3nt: TGTGCCAGTAGTCCCCGACAGGGTCGGGCCAAAAACATTCAGTACTTC
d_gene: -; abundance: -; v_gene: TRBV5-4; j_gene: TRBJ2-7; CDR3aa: CASSLDRSSYEQYF; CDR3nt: TGTGCCAGCAGCCTGGACCGCAGCTCCTACGAGCAGTACTTC
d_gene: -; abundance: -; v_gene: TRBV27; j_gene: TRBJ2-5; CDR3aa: CASSSNLRQETQYF; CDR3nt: TGTGCCAGCAGTTCCAATCTAAGACAAGAGACCCAGTACTTC
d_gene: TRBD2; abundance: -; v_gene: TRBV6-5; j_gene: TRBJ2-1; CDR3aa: CASSLAGSSYNEQFF; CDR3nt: TGTGCCAGCAGTTTAGCGGGAAGCTCCTACAATGAGCAGTTCTTC
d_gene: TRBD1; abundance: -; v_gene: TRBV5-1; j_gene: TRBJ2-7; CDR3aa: CASTGGSYEQYF; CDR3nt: TGCGCCAGCACAGGGGGCAGTTACGAGCAGTACTTC
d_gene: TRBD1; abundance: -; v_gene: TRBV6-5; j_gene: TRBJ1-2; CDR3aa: CASSSDREGHGYTF; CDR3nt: TGTGCCAGCAGCTCTGACAGGGAAGGTCATGGCTACACCTTC
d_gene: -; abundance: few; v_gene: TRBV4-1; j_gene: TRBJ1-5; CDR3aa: CASSPEADRHNQPQHF; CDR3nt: TGCGCCAGCAGCCCCGAAGCAGACAGGCACAATCAGCCCCAGCATTTT
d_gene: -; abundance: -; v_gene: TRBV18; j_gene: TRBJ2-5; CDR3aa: CASSLGGLYQETQYF; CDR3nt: TGTGCCAGCTCACTTGGAGGCCTGTACCAAGAGACCCAGTACTTC
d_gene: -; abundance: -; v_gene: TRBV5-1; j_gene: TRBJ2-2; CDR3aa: CASSLVGTSNTGELFF; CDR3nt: TGCGCCAGCAGCTTGGTTGGGACATCGAACACCGGGGAGCTGTTTTTT
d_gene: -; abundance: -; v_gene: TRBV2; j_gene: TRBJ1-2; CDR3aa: CASSAVGGAGYGYTF; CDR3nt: TGTGCCAGCAGTGCGGTCGGGGGCGCGGGGTATGGCTACACCTTC
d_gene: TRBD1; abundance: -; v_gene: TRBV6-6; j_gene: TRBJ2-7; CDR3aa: CASSYQTGGPYEQYF; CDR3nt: TGTGCCAGCAGTTACCAGACAGGGGGCCCCTACGAGCAGTACTTC
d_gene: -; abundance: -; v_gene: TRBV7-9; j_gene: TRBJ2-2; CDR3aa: CASSPRWELFF; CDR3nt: TGTGCCAGCAGCCCCCGGTGGGAGCTGTTTTTT
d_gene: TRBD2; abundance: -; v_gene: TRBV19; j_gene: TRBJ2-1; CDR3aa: CASSISGTYNEQFF; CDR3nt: TGTGCCAGTAGTATAAGCGGGACCTACAATGAGCAGTTCTTC
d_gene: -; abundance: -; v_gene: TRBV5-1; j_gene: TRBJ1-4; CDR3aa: CASSSFGGATNEKLFF; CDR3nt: TGCGCCAGCAGCTCGTTCGGGGGGGCAACTAATGAAAAACTGTTTTTT
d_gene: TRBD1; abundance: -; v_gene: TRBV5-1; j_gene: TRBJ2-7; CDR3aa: CASSLTGDEQYF; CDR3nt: TGCGCCAGCAGCTTGACAGGGGACGAGCAGTACTTC
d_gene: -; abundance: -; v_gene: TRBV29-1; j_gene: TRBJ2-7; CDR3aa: CSVEMAGSSYEQYF; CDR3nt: TGCAGCGTTGAGATGGCAGGGAGCTCCTACGAGCAGTACTTC